Sequencing of this T cell receptor (beta chain) was carried out in a study of blood T cells in healthy people across ages. About the research overall: There was about one barcoded beta molecule captured by template switching per two T cells.

This clonotype was seen a few times. Through a sample-barcoded 5' primer and a J-beta primer mix, a second PCR was run for roughly 6 to 12 cycles. TCRdb called the 5' RACE reads again in MiXCR, with one record for every CDR3 protein. The table records about 940,000 distinct CDR3 sequences, 40% to 60% of them present only once. Peripheral blood samples of around 11 milliliters were drawn from each donor. Germline V gene data show CDR1 as LGHNA and CDR2 as YSLEER. The V gene lost 0 bases and the J gene lost 1 base, with 8 bases spanning the gap. CDR3 length equals 15 residues. The chain has TRBV4-3 and TRBJ2-3; D is undetermined. Sequenced: blood. The receptor was derived from a man aged 25-45 years in good health. The CDR3 DNA is TGCGCCAGCAGCCAAGAGTACGATGGCACAGATACGCAGTATTTT. This codes for CASSQEYDGTDTQYF.